The 4 T cell receptor beta chains below come from one sample, sequenced in a study of cytomegalovirus exposure and HLA in healthy donors (dated by TCRdb to 2016 to 2017). Library preparation used the immunoSEQ multiplex PCR assay. For the multiplex PCR, a mixture combining 60 forward primers for TCR Vbeta segments and 13 reverse primers for TCR Jbeta segments was used. Held by TCRdb, this immuneACCESS table contains in-frame sequences only and omits some clones. Under half of the omission traces to an unresolved V gene where checked; the cause of the rest is unknown. This sample's table contains around 100,000 clones. 6.5% to 7% of the sample rests with the top ten. The specimen sequenced was PBMCs. The receptor set was obtained from a middle-aged man in good health and CMV-seropositive.

In nucleotides, the CDR3 is TGTGCCAGCTCACCATGGACTAGCATCGAGCAGGAAGAGACCCAGTACTTC. This encodes CASSPWTSIEQEETQYF. The rearrangement joins TRBV18 to TRBJ2-5; 8 positions match TRBD2. This CDR3 region has 17 residues. From germline, CDR1 is KGHSH and CDR2 LQKENI. Unmatched junction bases numbered 11, after V lost 2 bases and J lost 3 bases.

J is TRBJ2-3 and V is TRBV4-1; weak D call: TRBD2 (6 bases). V was shortened by 0 bases and J by 4 bases, with 11 bases between the two germline ends. CDR3 length equals 15 residues. Germline V gene lookup returns CDR1 MGHRA and CDR2 YSYEKL. The CDR3 sequence is CASSQEWGRSDTQYF. In DNA, the CDR3 is TGCGCCAGCAGCCAAGAATGGGGGAGGTCAGATACGCAGTATTTT.

The V call is TRBV7-9, the J call TRBJ2-1; 10 bases fit TRBD1. J was trimmed by 10 bases and V by 2 bases; bases with no gene match: 8. The CDR3 is 15 residues long. Germline values: CDR1 SEHNR, CDR2 FQNEAQ (reference sequence). CDR3 region: CASSLMGQGFLEQFF. The CDR3 DNA follows: TGTGCCAGCAGCTTAATGGGACAGGGGTTTCTCGAGCAGTTCTTC.

The CDR3 protein is CASSELDSYEQYF. The CDR3, as DNA: TGTGCCAGCAGTGAATTGGACAGCTACGAGCAGTACTTC. V and J are TRBV25-1 and TRBJ2-5; weak D call: TRBD1 (6 bases). The J call is doubtful: the DNA matches TRBJ2-7 better. This CDR3 spans 13 amino acids. Germline V gives CDR1 MGHDK, CDR2 SYGVNS.